Listed below are T cell receptor beta chains from one sample, sequenced in a study of vaccination effects on CD4 cells after COVID-19. Sequencing was performed with immunoSEQ multiplex PCR; in TCRdb, only in-frame clones are kept and a portion is missing. Altogether 30,000 or so clones are present, approximately 78% being singletons, with the ten largest covering around 26%. The antigens of these receptors remain unknown. The source material was CD4+ T cells from PBMCs cultured with a peptide pool, sampled before COVID-19 vaccination. The receptors were gathered from a human donor who had a prior SARS-CoV-2 infection. Both conserved end residues are part of each CDR3. Each record gives: CDR3 DNA, CDR3 protein, D gene, clone size, CDR3 length, J gene, V gene. A D gene is named only where the DNA matches it firmly. The size of a clone is reported for some rows only, either as once, few or many, or as a class for expanded clones.

cdr3_nt: TGTGCCAGCAGCCGGGACAGGAACACTGAAGCTTTCTTT
cdr3_aa: CASSRDRNTEAFF
d_call: TRBD1
clone_size: NA
cdr3_length: 13
j_call: TRBJ1-1
v_call: TRBV7-9

cdr3_nt: TGCGCCAGCAGCCTTAGCGGGAGCGGCCAAGAGACCCAGTACTTC
cdr3_aa: CASSLSGSGQETQYF
d_call: TRBD2
clone_size: few
cdr3_length: 15
j_call: TRBJ2-5
v_call: TRBV5-1

cdr3_nt: TGTGCCAGCAGCTTATACGCCAGCGGTCTGACCGGGGAGCTGTTTTTT
cdr3_aa: CASSLYASGLTGELFF
d_call: NA
clone_size: once
cdr3_length: 16
j_call: TRBJ2-2
v_call: TRBV7-3

cdr3_nt: TGCGCCAGCAGCTTGGATGGGAACACCATATATTTT
cdr3_aa: CASSLDGNTIYF
d_call: NA
clone_size: NA
cdr3_length: 12
j_call: TRBJ1-3
v_call: TRBV5-1

cdr3_nt: TGTGCCAGCAGCTACCACCGGCGGGGGGGACGGGAGACCCAGTACTTC
cdr3_aa: CASSYHRRGGRETQYF
d_call: TRBD2
clone_size: once
cdr3_length: 16
j_call: TRBJ2-5
v_call: TRBV7-2

cdr3_nt: TGTGCCAGCAGTTCAGCGGCTAGCGGAGCCTACGAGCAGTACTTC
cdr3_aa: CASSSAASGAYEQYF
d_call: TRBD2
clone_size: NA
cdr3_length: 15
j_call: TRBJ2-7
v_call: TRBV6-5

cdr3_nt: TGTGCCAGCAGCTTAGGTCCAACCGGGATCACAGATACGCAGTATTTT
cdr3_aa: CASSLGPTGITDTQYF
d_call: NA
clone_size: NA
cdr3_length: 16
j_call: TRBJ2-3
v_call: TRBV11-3

cdr3_nt: TGTGCCAGCAGCGGTCGCGGGGAAGAGACCCAGTACTTC
cdr3_aa: CASSGRGEETQYF
d_call: NA
clone_size: NA
cdr3_length: 13
j_call: TRBJ2-5
v_call: TRBV9

cdr3_nt: TGTGCCAGCAGCCCCAGGGGTAGCGGGAACAAAAAGTTCTTC
cdr3_aa: CASSPRGSGNKKFF
d_call: TRBD2
clone_size: NA
cdr3_length: 14
j_call: TRBJ2-1
v_call: TRBV7-9

cdr3_nt: TGTGCCAGCACCGGACAGGGGGCGGATGAAGCTTTCTTT
cdr3_aa: CASTGQGADEAFF
d_call: TRBD1
clone_size: NA
cdr3_length: 13
j_call: TRBJ1-1
v_call: TRBV2